This T cell receptor beta chain came from a study of blood T cells in healthy people across ages. Study-level results: TCR beta diversity correlated strongly with naive T cell percentage. Relative to aged donors, long-lived donors carried more naive CD4+ cells and displayed higher diversity.

The germline V and J ends were trimmed by 3 bases and 2 bases, with 8 bases remaining between them. CDR3 size: 13 residues. Germline values: CDR1 SGHTA, CDR2 FQGNSA. Ten or more counts support this clonotype. Its cognate antigen is unknown. A second PCR, run for about 6 to 11 cycles, used a sample-barcoded 5' primer plus a J-beta primer mix. MiXCR, applied by TCRdb to the 5' RACE reads, yields one record per CDR3 protein. The sample lists some 1.7 million distinct CDR3 sequences, over 25% seen once, with 7.7% in the top ten. The sequencing input was blood. This TCR derives from a woman younger than 45 in good health. The rearrangement uses TRBV7-2 and TRBJ2-7, with a weak D call TRBD1 (5 bases). The CDR3, as DNA: TGTGCCAGCAGCTTGGACAACACCTACGAGCAGTACTTC. Translated, it gives CASSLDNTYEQYF. The full variable domain, completed using reference TRBV7-2 and TRBJ2-7, is GAGVSQSPSNKVTEKGKDVELRCDPISGHTALYWYRQSLGQGLEFLIYFQGNSAPDKSGLPSDRFSAERTGGSVSTLTIQRTQQEDSAVYLCASSLDNTYEQYFGPGTRLTVT.